This is a list of T cell receptor beta chains from one sample in a study of T cells expressing NK-cell markers. TCRdb reprocessed the 5' RACE reads and stores each CDR3 protein as one record, lacking DNA. In total, the table holds more than 250,000 distinct CDR3 sequences. The material sequenced was blood T cells: a sorted CD56 or NKG2C T cell subset, CD4+ or CD8+ T cells, or bulk PBMC T cells (not recorded which). The receptors were sampled from a man aged 18 to 30 in good health. The CDR3 runs from the conserved cysteine through the conserved F or W.

CDR3: CASSSSGSTYNEQFF
length: 15
J: TRBJ2-1
V: TRBV19

CDR3: CSALTGESYNEQFF
length: 14
J: TRBJ2-1
V: TRBV29-1

CDR3: CATSDRTGRYQFF
length: 13
J: TRBJ2-4
V: TRBV24-1

CDR3: CSVPGQQETQYF
length: 12
J: TRBJ2-5
V: TRBV29-1

CDR3: CASSPGYNQPQHF
length: 13
J: TRBJ1-5
V: TRBV18

CDR3: CASTGPYEQYF
length: 11
J: TRBJ2-7
V: TRBV5-1

CDR3: CASGRENTGELFF
length: 13
J: TRBJ2-2
V: TRBV2

CDR3: CASSPPGSEQFF
length: 12
J: TRBJ2-1
V: TRBV18

CDR3: CAIKTRESADTQYF
length: 14
J: TRBJ2-3
V: TRBV10-3

CDR3: CASSPGSGRTYNEQFF
length: 16
J: TRBJ2-1
V: TRBV18

CDR3: CASSLPSVDEQFF
length: 13
J: TRBJ2-1
V: TRBV7-8

CDR3: CASSPRTGVGEQYF
length: 14
J: TRBJ2-7
V: TRBV12-3/TRBV12-4

CDR3: CASSQGDDQPQHF
length: 13
J: TRBJ1-5
V: TRBV4-1

CDR3: CASSPLSDSPNTEAFF
length: 16
J: TRBJ1-1
V: TRBV9

CDR3: CSADRGNAGYTF
length: 12
J: TRBJ1-2
V: TRBV20-1

CDR3: CSASRGNTYNQPQHF
length: 15
J: TRBJ1-5
V: TRBV20-1

CDR3: CASSFQAGGLEAFF
length: 14
J: TRBJ1-1
V: TRBV5-4

CDR3: CASSQDRGWDQPQHF
length: 15
J: TRBJ1-5
V: TRBV28

CDR3: CATAGASMGGYTF
length: 13
J: TRBJ1-2
V: TRBV10-3

CDR3: CASSRRGQETQYF
length: 13
J: TRBJ2-5
V: TRBV2

CDR3: CAGWASLGDEQFF
length: 13
J: TRBJ2-1
V: TRBV19

CDR3: CASSPDRGRMQPQHF
length: 15
J: TRBJ1-5
V: TRBV12-3/TRBV12-4

CDR3: CASSLEPRVNEQFF
length: 14
J: TRBJ2-1
V: TRBV5-1

CDR3: CAWSRRVGDEQFF
length: 13
J: TRBJ2-1
V: TRBV30

CDR3: CAISESVAGNTGELFF
length: 16
J: TRBJ2-2
V: TRBV10-3

CDR3: CAWKTRTVRAGELFF
length: 15
J: TRBJ2-2
V: TRBV30

CDR3: CASADAIEQFF
length: 11
J: TRBJ2-1
V: TRBV12-3/TRBV12-4

CDR3: CASSPSMETQYF
length: 12
J: TRBJ2-5
V: TRBV19

CDR3: CAFKPGAMNTEAFF
length: 14
J: TRBJ1-1
V: TRBV30

CDR3: CASSQNRQGFGYGYTF
length: 16
J: TRBJ1-2
V: TRBV5-1

CDR3: CASSPPLGTDTQYF
length: 14
J: TRBJ2-3
V: TRBV12-3/TRBV12-4

CDR3: CASSSPGTGFANQPQHF
length: 17
J: TRBJ1-5
V: TRBV7-7

CDR3: CSATGLAGATPDTQYF
length: 16
J: TRBJ2-3
V: TRBV20-1

CDR3: CASSLVPGAPGQETQYF
length: 17
J: TRBJ2-5
V: TRBV7-9

CDR3: CASSQTIFKVLDTEAFF
length: 17
J: TRBJ1-1
V: TRBV4-3

CDR3: CSARRWTRQRNTEAFF
length: 16
J: TRBJ1-1
V: TRBV20-1

CDR3: CSANPGQQQFF
length: 11
J: TRBJ2-1
V: TRBV20-1

CDR3: CASSSGTGRYEQYF
length: 14
J: TRBJ2-7
V: TRBV7-2

CDR3: CASSLPSSGSISEQYF
length: 16
J: TRBJ2-7
V: TRBV28

CDR3: CASSRIQAGAHEQYF
length: 15
J: TRBJ2-7
V: TRBV7-2

CDR3: CASRSPQPSYEQYF
length: 14
J: TRBJ2-7
V: TRBV6-1

CDR3: CSAKQGGANQPQHF
length: 14
J: TRBJ1-5
V: TRBV20-1

CDR3: CASSWSGSDNEQYF
length: 14
J: TRBJ2-7
V: TRBV6-2/TRBV6-3

CDR3: CASSKTFPSGTEAFF
length: 15
J: TRBJ1-1
V: TRBV6-1

CDR3: CSVGSGRDQPQHF
length: 13
J: TRBJ1-5
V: TRBV29-1

CDR3: CASSRDVTGVEKLFF
length: 15
J: TRBJ1-4
V: TRBV6-1

CDR3: CATSDLTGSGANVLTF
length: 16
J: TRBJ2-6
V: TRBV24-1

CDR3: CSVGTSGRRHQAQYF
length: 15
J: TRBJ2-3
V: TRBV20-1

CDR3: CASKGQGVPSYEQYF
length: 15
J: TRBJ2-7
V: TRBV6-1

CDR3: CASSYGLAGRGSYNEQFF
length: 18
J: TRBJ2-1
V: TRBV6-5

CDR3: CASQGSKAKPIQYF
length: 14
J: TRBJ2-4
V: TRBV19

CDR3: CASTRGGEGSPLHF
length: 14
J: TRBJ1-6
V: TRBV6-1

CDR3: CSAPSGLAGGPGGTDTQYF
length: 19
J: TRBJ2-3
V: TRBV20-1

CDR3: CASTRDRSPGIQYF
length: 14
J: TRBJ2-4
V: TRBV12-3/TRBV12-4

CDR3: CSAHLIRSTDTQYF
length: 14
J: TRBJ2-3
V: TRBV20-1

CDR3: CASSAPPGGNTEAFF
length: 15
J: TRBJ1-1
V: TRBV2

CDR3: CASSSGQGLGRNEQFF
length: 16
J: TRBJ2-1
V: TRBV19

CDR3: CASTSGQGALNTEAFF
length: 16
J: TRBJ1-1
V: TRBV6-1

CDR3: CATSRVWDTQYF
length: 12
J: TRBJ2-3
V: TRBV15

CDR3: CASSSRSWDTEAFF
length: 14
J: TRBJ1-1
V: TRBV27